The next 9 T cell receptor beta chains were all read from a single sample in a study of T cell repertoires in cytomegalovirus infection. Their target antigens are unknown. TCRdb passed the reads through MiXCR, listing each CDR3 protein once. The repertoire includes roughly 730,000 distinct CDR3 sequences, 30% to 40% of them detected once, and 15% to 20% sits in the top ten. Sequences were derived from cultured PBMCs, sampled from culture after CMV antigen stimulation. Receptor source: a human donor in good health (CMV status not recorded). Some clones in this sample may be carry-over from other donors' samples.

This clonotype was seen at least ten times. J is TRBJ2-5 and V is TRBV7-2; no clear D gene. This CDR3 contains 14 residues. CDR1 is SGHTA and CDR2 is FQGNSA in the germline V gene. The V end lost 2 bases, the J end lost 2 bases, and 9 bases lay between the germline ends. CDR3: CASSLTAAQETQYF. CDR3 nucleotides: TGTGCCAGCAGCTTAACGGCGGCGCAAGAGACCCAGTACTTC.

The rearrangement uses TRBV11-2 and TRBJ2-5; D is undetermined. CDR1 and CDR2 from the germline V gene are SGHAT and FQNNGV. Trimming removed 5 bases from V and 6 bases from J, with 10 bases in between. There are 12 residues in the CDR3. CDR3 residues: CASSPNSQTQYF. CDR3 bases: TGTGCCAGCAGCCCCAATAGTCAGACCCAGTACTTC.

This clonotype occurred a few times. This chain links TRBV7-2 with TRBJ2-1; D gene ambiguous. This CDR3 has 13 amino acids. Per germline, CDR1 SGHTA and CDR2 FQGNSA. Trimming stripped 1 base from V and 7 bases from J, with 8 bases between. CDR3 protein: CASSLVLENEQFF. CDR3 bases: TGTGCCAGCAGCTTAGTGCTGGAGAATGAGCAGTTCTTC.

This CDR3 is CASRRDRSSYNEQFF. The CDR3 DNA is TGTGCCAGTAGACGAGACAGAAGCTCCTACAATGAGCAGTTCTTC. This chain links TRBV19 with TRBJ2-1, with a weak D call TRBD1 (5 bases). With 6 bases removed from V and 0 bases from J, the gap between germline ends came to 12 bases. The CDR3 extends over 15 amino acids. CDR1 is LNHDA and CDR2 is SQIVND in the germline V gene (reference sequence).

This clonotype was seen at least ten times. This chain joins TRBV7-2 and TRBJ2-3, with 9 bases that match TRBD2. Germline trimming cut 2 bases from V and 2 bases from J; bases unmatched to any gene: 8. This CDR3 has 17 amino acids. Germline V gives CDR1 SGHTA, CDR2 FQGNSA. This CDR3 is CASSLYRRTSATDTQYF. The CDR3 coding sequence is TGTGCCAGCAGCTTATATCGTCGGACTAGCGCCACAGATACGCAGTATTTT.

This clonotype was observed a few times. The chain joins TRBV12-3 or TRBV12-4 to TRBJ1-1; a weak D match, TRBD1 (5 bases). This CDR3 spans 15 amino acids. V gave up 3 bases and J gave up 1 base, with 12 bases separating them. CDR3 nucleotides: TGTGCCAGCAGTTTTTCGGGGCGACCGAACACTGAAGCTTTCTTT. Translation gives CASSFSGRPNTEAFF.

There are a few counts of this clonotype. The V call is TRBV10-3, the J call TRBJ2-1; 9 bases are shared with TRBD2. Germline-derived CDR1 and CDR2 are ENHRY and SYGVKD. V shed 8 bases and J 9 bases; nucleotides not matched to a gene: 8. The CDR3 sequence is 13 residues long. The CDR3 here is CAIGGSGGGEQFF. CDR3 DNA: TGTGCCATCGGTGGTAGCGGGGGTGGTGAGCAGTTCTTC.

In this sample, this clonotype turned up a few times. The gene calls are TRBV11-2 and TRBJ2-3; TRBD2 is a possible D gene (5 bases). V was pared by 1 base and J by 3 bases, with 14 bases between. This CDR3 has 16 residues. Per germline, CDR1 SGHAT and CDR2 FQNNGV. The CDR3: CASSLVFLGGTDTQYF. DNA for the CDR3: TGTGCCAGCAGCTTAGTGTTCCTAGGAGGAACAGATACGCAGTATTTT.

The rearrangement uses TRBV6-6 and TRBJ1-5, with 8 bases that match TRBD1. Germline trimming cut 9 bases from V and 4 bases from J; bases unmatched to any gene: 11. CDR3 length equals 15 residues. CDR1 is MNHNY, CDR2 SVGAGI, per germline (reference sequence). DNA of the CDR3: TGTGCCAGTAAAAACGACCGGGACAGGAATCAGCCCCAGCATTTT. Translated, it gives CASKNDRDRNQPQHF.